The 2 T cell receptor beta chains listed next were all sequenced from one sample in a study of cytomegalovirus exposure and HLA in healthy donors. Vbeta (60) and Jbeta (13) primers were used in the PCR. Profiling relied on immunoSEQ multiplex PCR, and the TCRdb table lists in-frame clones only, not all of them. The sample holds approximately 160,000 clones, roughly 70% seen once. The sequenced sample consisted of PBMCs. The receptors were sampled from a woman aged 40 to 50 in good health and CMV-seropositive.

CDR3 loop: CASSFGQGLTYGYTF. CDR3 sequence (DNA): TGTGCCAGCAGCTTCGGACAGGGGCTCACCTATGGCTACACCTTC. The chain joins TRBV7-2 to TRBJ1-2, with TRBD1 matching 9 bases. V shed 3 bases and J 4 bases; nucleotides not matched to a gene: 6. The CDR3 consists of 15 residues. Germline CDR1 reads SGHTA; CDR2 reads FQGNSA.

This clone was recorded a few times. The V and J genes are TRBV11-2 and TRBJ1-1, with D possibly matching TRBD1 (5 bases). CDR1 SGHAT and CDR2 FQNNGV come from the germline V gene. CDR3 size: 15 residues. Trimming removed 10 bases at V and 5 bases at J, with 23 bases between. CDR3 protein: CATNWGGRRWTEAFF. In DNA, the CDR3 is TGTGCCACCAACTGGGGGGGTCGGCGATGGACTGAAGCTTTCTTT.